These 29 T cell receptor beta chains were sequenced from one sample in a study of TIL therapy for anti-PD-1-resistant metastatic lung cancer. The immunoSEQ assay was v3. Profiling relied on immunoSEQ multiplex PCR, and the TCRdb table lists in-frame clones only, not all of them. The sample yields 95,000 or so clones, 50% to 70% seen once. The time point was: pre-treatment sample, taken before nivolumab and TIL therapy. Most excised metastases sampled were pleural nodules or supraclavicular lymph nodes. Sequenced material: tumor tissue, taken at baseline. These receptors originate from a person between 25 and 79 years old with non-small cell lung cancer.

This clone has only a few counts. The J gene is TRBJ1-2, the V gene TRBV5-6, with 9 bases lining up with TRBD1. V trimming: 3 bases; J trimming: 4 bases; junction bases outside the gene matches: 7. Germline loops: CDR1 SGHDT, CDR2 YYEEEE. CDR3 length: 15 amino acids. CDR3 sequence: CASSSYGQGPYGYTF. The CDR3 DNA reads as TGTGCCAGCAGCTCCTATGGACAGGGGCCCTATGGCTACACCTTC.

This chain links TRBV6-6 with TRBJ2-5; 10 bases are shared with TRBD2. Unmatched junction bases numbered 9, after V lost 6 bases and J lost 5 bases. Germline V gene sequence: CDR1 MNHNY, CDR2 SVGAGI (reference sequence). The length of the CDR3 is 15 residues. The CDR3 reads CASSHSGGGGETQYF. The CDR3 bases are TGTGCCAGCAGCCACAGCGGGGGGGGAGGGGAGACCCAGTACTTC.

The chain employs TRBV10-3 and TRBJ2-3, with TRBD2 matching 12 bases. The trim removed 4 bases at V and 5 bases at J, leaving 13 bases unmatched. The CDR3 consists of 18 residues. The V gene's germline CDR1 is ENHRY and CDR2 SYGVKD. The CDR3 DNA follows: TGTGCCATCAGTGCCCGAACTAGCGGGAGGTCCCCTAGAGATACGCAGTATTTT. Translation gives CAISARTSGRSPRDTQYF.

This clone showed up just a few times. The V gene is TRBV24-1, the J gene TRBJ2-1, with 8 bases lining up with TRBD2. Germline CDR1 is KGHDR and CDR2 is SFDVKD. V was pared by 4 bases and J by 4 bases, with 5 bases of the junction left unmatched. CDR3 length: 15 amino acids. The CDR3, as DNA: TGTGCCACCAGTGAACGGCTAGCGGGTTACAATGAGCAGTTCTTC. The encoded protein is CATSERLAGYNEQFF.

The V and J genes are TRBV19 and TRBJ2-7; D is tentatively TRBD1 or TRBD2 (7 bases each). Trimming took off 3 bases at V and 0 bases at J, with 18 bases between the two ends. Germline assignment: CDR1 LNHDA and CDR2 SQIVND (reference sequence). The CDR3 runs 17 residues. The CDR3 protein is CASSIKGASGSSYEQYF. CDR3 sequence (DNA): TGTGCCAGTAGTATCAAGGGGGCTAGCGGTAGCTCCTACGAGCAGTACTTC. The full variable domain, in which reference TRBV19 and TRBJ2-7 provide the parts outside the CDR3, is DGGITQSPKYLFRKEGQNVTLSCEQNLNHDAMYWYRQDPGQGLRLIYYSQIVNDFQKGDIAEGYSVSREKKESFPLTVTSAQKNPTAFYLCASSIKGASGSSYEQYFGPGTRLTVT.

This clone has more than one count but fewer than ten. DNA of the CDR3: TGTGCCAGCAGACCCGGGACCCTGGGTTCACCCCTCCACTTT. This codes for CASRPGTLGSPLHF. V gene TRBV27 combines with J gene TRBJ1-6, with a possible D match to TRBD1 (5 bases). The germline V gene encodes CDR1 MNHEY and CDR2 SMNVEV (reference sequence). V was trimmed by 6 bases and J by 9 bases, leaving 15 bases between them. The CDR3 length is 14 residues.

The rearrangement uses TRBV2 and TRBJ2-2; D gene ambiguous. Looked up from germline, CDR1 is SNHLY and CDR2 is FYNNEI. The CDR3 contains 12 residues. V dropped 6 bases and J dropped 6 bases, with 8 bases sitting between them. The CDR3 region has the DNA TGTGCCAGCAGCCTACTGGCCGGGGAGCTGTTTTTT. Residues: CASSLLAGELFF.

Written as DNA, the CDR3 is TGTGCCAGCAGTCTTAATGGACAGGGCCGGAACACCGGGGAGCTGTTTTTT. It codes for CASSLNGQGRNTGELFF. This chain connects TRBV6-6 to TRBJ2-2; 8 nucleotides align to TRBD1. V was clipped by 5 bases and J by 1 base; unmatched bases: 9. This CDR3 region has 17 residues. CDR1 and CDR2 from the germline V gene are MNHNY and SVGAGI (reference sequence).

This clone appeared a few times. The chain links TRBV6-2 or TRBV6-3 to TRBJ2-1; 7 bases are a match to TRBD2. Per the germline V gene, CDR1 is MNHEY and CDR2 is SVGEGT. The CDR3 loop spans 12 amino acids. The trim removed 4 bases at V and 6 bases at J, leaving 0 bases unmatched. CDR3 residues: CASSWTSNEQFF. In DNA form, the CDR3 reads TGTGCCAGCAGTTGGACTAGCAATGAGCAGTTCTTC.

This clone has only a few counts. The chain recombines TRBV24-1 with TRBJ2-3, with 8 bases lining up with TRBD1. Trimming removed 5 bases from V and 1 base from J; junction bases left unmatched: 7. The CDR3 runs to 16 residues. Per germline, CDR1 KGHDR and CDR2 SFDVKD. CDR3 residues: CATSGTGTGGTDTQYF. CDR3 in DNA: TGTGCCACCAGTGGTACCGGGACAGGAGGCACAGATACGCAGTATTTT.

This chain connects TRBV5-4 to TRBJ2-7, with 8 bases aligning to TRBD2. The V gene end was trimmed by 1 base and the J gene end by 3 bases; junction bases not matched to a gene: 6. The CDR3 runs 15 residues. Germline CDR1 reads SGHNT; CDR2 reads YYREEE (reference sequence). The CDR3 loop is CASSLRLAGSYEQYF. DNA for the CDR3: TGTGCCAGCAGCTTGAGATTAGCGGGGAGCTACGAGCAGTACTTC.

V is TRBV9 and J is TRBJ2-3; no clear D gene. CDR3 length: 14 residues. Germline CDR1 and CDR2: SGDLS and YYNGEE. Trimming pared 6 bases from V and 6 bases from J, leaving 17 bases between. Here the CDR3 DNA reads TGTGCCAGCAACATAAACGGGCCCACGGATACGCAGTATTTT. It codes for CASNINGPTDTQYF.

The rearrangement links TRBV7-2 to TRBJ1-1; D gene unclear. Germline V gives CDR1 SGHTA, CDR2 FQGNSA. This CDR3 is 13 amino acids long. V dropped 4 bases and J dropped 11 bases, with 17 bases sitting between them. The CDR3 DNA is TGTGCCAGCAGCTCCTCTTGGAGTCCCGGGGCTTTCTTT. Translated, it gives CASSSSWSPGAFF.

The J gene is TRBJ2-7, the V gene TRBV4-3; TRBD2 matches at 9 bases. CDR1 and CDR2 from the germline V gene are LGHNA and YSLEER. This CDR3 is built from 16 residues. After removal of 0 bases from V and 2 bases from J, the junction contained 5 bases not matched to a gene. In DNA form, the CDR3 reads TGCGCCAGCAGCCAAGATCTTCTAGCGGGGACCTACGAGCAGTACTTC. It codes for CASSQDLLAGTYEQYF.

The chain joins TRBV6-6 to TRBJ2-3; 7 bases fit TRBD1. Losses at the gene ends were 0 bases for V and 4 bases for J; bases not matched to a gene: 1. Germline V lookup: CDR1 MNHNY, CDR2 SVGAGI (reference sequence). This CDR3 has 14 amino acids. CDR3 residues: CASSYSGGADTQYF. The DNA for the CDR3 is TGTGCCAGCAGTTACTCAGGGGGCGCAGATACGCAGTATTTT.

DNA of the CDR3: TGTGCCAGCAGTCCGCCGGACAGGGACACTGAAGCTTTCTTT. Protein: CASSPPDRDTEAFF. The rearrangement links TRBV28 to TRBJ1-1; 8 nucleotides agree with TRBD1. CDR1 and CDR2 from the germline V gene are MDHEN and SYDVKM. The CDR3 is 14 amino acids. V lost 5 bases and J lost 3; bases outside the gene matches: 5.

The rearrangement uses TRBV5-1 and TRBJ1-1; D is uncertain. V was pared by 5 bases and J by 5 bases, with 19 bases between. This CDR3 has 15 residues. Germline lookup yields CDR1 SGHRS and CDR2 YFSETQ. Here the CDR3 reads CASRPPGGIRTEAFF. CDR3 in DNA: TGCGCCAGCAGACCCCCGGGAGGGATTCGGACTGAAGCTTTCTTT.

The chain couples TRBV5-1 to TRBJ2-7, with D perhaps matching TRBD2 (6 bases). CDR3 length equals 14 residues. Deletions cut 3 bases from V and 1 base from J, with 11 bases between. CDR1 SGHRS and CDR2 YFSETQ come from the germline V gene. CDR3 in amino acids: CASSSIAVSYEQYF. The CDR3 DNA sequence: TGCGCCAGCAGCTCCATAGCGGTTTCCTACGAGCAGTACTTC.

J is TRBJ2-3 and V is TRBV28; 7 nucleotides align to TRBD1. Losses at the gene ends were 3 bases for V and 2 bases for J; bases not matched to a gene: 14. The CDR3 contains 18 residues. The germline V gene has CDR1 MDHEN and CDR2 SYDVKM. CDR3 coding DNA: TGTGCCAGCAGTTTCCCGCCCGTGGGACAGCAATTCACAGATACGCAGTATTTT. It codes for CASSFPPVGQQFTDTQYF.

The count of this clone is one. The chain is built from TRBV27 and TRBJ1-5; D is ambiguous. In germline, CDR1 is MNHEY, CDR2 SMNVEV (reference sequence). V gave up 0 bases and J gave up 4 bases, with 4 bases separating them. The CDR3 runs 13 residues. The CDR3 DNA reads as TGTGCCAGCAGTTTATCGGGTAATCAGCCCCAGCATTTT. Translating it yields CASSLSGNQPQHF.

The V call is TRBV6-6, the J call TRBJ2-1; 8 bases are a match to TRBD1. Trimming at V came to 6 bases and at J to 2 bases, leaving 6 bases not matched to a gene. The CDR3 runs 15 residues. CDR1 and CDR2 from the germline V gene are MNHNY and SVGAGI (reference sequence). The CDR3 DNA sequence: TGTGCCAGCAGACCTACAGGGGGGCCCTACAATGAGCAGTTCTTC. Translating gives CASRPTGGPYNEQFF.

The V gene is TRBV28, the J gene TRBJ2-3, with unresolved D. The CDR3 totals 15 residues. V was cut by 3 bases and J by 0 bases, with 10 bases left in between. The V gene's germline CDR1 is MDHEN and CDR2 SYDVKM. CDR3 loop: CASSFDTGSTDTQYF. CDR3 DNA: TGTGCCAGCAGTTTCGACACTGGAAGCACAGATACGCAGTATTTT.

The chain carries TRBV29-1 and TRBJ2-7; tentatively, D is TRBD1 (6 bases). Germline values: CDR1 SQVTM, CDR2 ANQGSEA. V was cut by 4 bases and J by 3 bases, with 10 bases left in between. The CDR3 length is 12 residues. The CDR3 protein is CSVAQGNYEQYF. The CDR3 coding sequence is TGCAGCGTTGCCCAGGGGAACTACGAGCAGTACTTC.

The V and J genes are TRBV29-1 and TRBJ2-5, with 12 bases that match TRBD2. The ends lost 2 bases at V and 0 bases at J; junction bases unmatched: 22. The CDR3 length is 22 residues. CDR1 is SQVTM, CDR2 ANQGSEA, per germline. CDR3 in amino acids: CSVEMVRAPKGLAGTYQETQYF. CDR3 sequence (DNA): TGCAGCGTTGAAATGGTCAGGGCCCCGAAAGGACTAGCGGGGACGTACCAAGAGACCCAGTACTTC.

The CDR3 nucleotides are TGTGCCAGTAGCCACTCCTACGAGCAGTACTTC. Amino acids: CASSHSYEQYF. This sequence joins TRBV19 and TRBJ2-7; D is uncertain. This CDR3 has 11 residues. Per the germline V gene, CDR1 is LNHDA and CDR2 is SQIVND (reference sequence). Trimming stripped 6 bases from V and 0 bases from J, with 3 bases between.

CDR3 bases: TGTGCCACCAGCAGAGTCCCTAGCGGGAGAGGTAGGGAGCAGTACTTC. It yields the protein CATSRVPSGRGREQYF. The chain has TRBV15 and TRBJ2-7, with TRBD2 identical over 10 bases. The CDR3 extends over 16 amino acids. The V gene end was trimmed by 1 base and the J gene end by 7 bases; junction bases not matched to a gene: 10. CDR1 is LNHNV, CDR2 YYDKDF, per germline (reference sequence).

The rearrangement links TRBV18 to TRBJ2-7; 10 bases fit TRBD2. The CDR3 contains 18 residues. Germline values: CDR1 KGHSH, CDR2 LQKENI. V shed 2 bases, J shed 5 bases, and the junction held 15 bases outside the gene matches. This CDR3 reads CASSPIPGVAGGRNEQYF. In DNA form, the CDR3 reads TGTGCCAGCTCACCAATCCCAGGGGTAGCGGGAGGTCGCAACGAGCAGTACTTC.

The chain is built from TRBV18 and TRBJ2-3; D is uncertain. The CDR3 runs 16 residues. Per the germline V gene, CDR1 is KGHSH and CDR2 is LQKENI. Trimming pared 0 bases from V and 0 bases from J, leaving 10 bases between. The CDR3 loop reads CASSPPTYPSTDTQYF. As DNA, the CDR3 is TGTGCCAGCTCACCACCGACCTATCCTAGCACAGATACGCAGTATTTT.

This clone was seen a few times. The chain is built from TRBV3-1 (or the pseudogene TRBV3-2) and TRBJ2-2; TRBD2 matches 11 bases. The V and J ends lost 4 bases and 3 bases, in that order; junction bases with no gene match: 7. The CDR3 sequence is 17 residues long. Germline V gene data show CDR1 as LGHDT and CDR2 as YNNKEL (reference sequence). DNA of the CDR3: TGTGCCAGCAGCCCTTTAGCGGGAGGGCCGCACACCGGGGAGCTGTTTTTT. Its protein is CASSPLAGGPHTGELFF.